Below, one TCR beta chain is given with its context. The data originate from a study of blood T cell repertoires in COVID-19. Study background: T cells, B-cell-depleted T cells, or PBMCs provided the cDNA or gDNA that served as material.

Living in about two dozen US areas, the participants were between 18 and 89 years of age. Self-reported history from a screening survey and questionnaire set each donor's cohort. Profiled with immunoSEQ multiplex PCR; TCRdb holds only in-frame clones, not every one. The profile covers approximately 300,000 clones, with 80% to 90% appearing a single time and more than 3.5% taken by the ten largest. The specimen was PBMCs or T cells enriched from blood (not recorded which). The receptor was derived from a woman aged 30 to 39 who had recovered from COVID-19.

This CDR3 reads CASSEWGDSLGNEKLFF. DNA for the CDR3: TGTGCCAGCAGTGAATGGGGGGATTCGTTGGGGAACGAAAAACTGTTTTTT. The V gene is TRBV6-1, the J gene TRBJ1-4; a possible D gene is TRBD1 (5 bases). The V and J ends lost 2 bases and 8 bases respectively, with 21 bases between them. This CDR3 is 17 amino acids long. Germline V gene lookup returns CDR1 MNHNS and CDR2 SASEGT.